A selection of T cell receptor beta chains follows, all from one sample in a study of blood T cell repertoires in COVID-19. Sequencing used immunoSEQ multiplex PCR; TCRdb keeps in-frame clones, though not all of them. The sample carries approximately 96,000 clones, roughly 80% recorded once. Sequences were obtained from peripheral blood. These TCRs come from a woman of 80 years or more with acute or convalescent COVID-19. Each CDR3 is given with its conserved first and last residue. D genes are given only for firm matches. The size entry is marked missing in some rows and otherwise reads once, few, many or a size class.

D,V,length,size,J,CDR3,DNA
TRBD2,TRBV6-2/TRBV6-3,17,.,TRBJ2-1,CASSYEASGPVGNEQFF,TGTGCCAGCAGTTACGAGGCTAGCGGGCCGGTTGGGAATGAGCAGTTCTTC
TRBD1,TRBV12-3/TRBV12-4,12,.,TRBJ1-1,CASSPRQGEAFF,TGTGCCAGCAGCCCCCGACAGGGTGAAGCTTTCTTT
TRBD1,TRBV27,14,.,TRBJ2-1,CASSSETGVNEQFF,TGTGCCAGCAGTTCAGAGACAGGGGTCAATGAGCAGTTCTTC
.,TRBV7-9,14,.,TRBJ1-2,CASSNAGGDYGYTF,TGTGCCAGCAGCAACGCGGGGGGTGACTATGGCTACACCTTC
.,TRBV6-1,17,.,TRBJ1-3,CASSELAGASSGNTIYF,TGTGCCAGCAGTGAATTAGCAGGGGCCAGCTCTGGAAACACCATATATTTT
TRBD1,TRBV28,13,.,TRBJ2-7,CASRGQTSYEQYF,TGTGCCAGCAGGGGACAGACGTCCTACGAGCAGTACTTC
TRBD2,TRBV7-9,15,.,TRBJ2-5,CASSSRGGRGETQYF,TGTGCCAGCAGCTCTCGCGGGGGGCGAGGAGAGACCCAGTACTTC
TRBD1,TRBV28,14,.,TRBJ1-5,CASSQGQPTGPQHF,TGTGCCAGCAGCCAGGGACAGCCTACCGGGCCCCAGCATTTT
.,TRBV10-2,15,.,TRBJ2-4,CASSEQGGTKNIQYF,TGCGCCAGCAGTGAACAAGGGGGAACCAAAAACATTCAGTACTTC
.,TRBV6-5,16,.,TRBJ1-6,CASSFGRDSLSSPLHF,TGTGCCAGCAGTTTCGGGCGGGATTCCCTTTCTTCACCCCTCCACTTT
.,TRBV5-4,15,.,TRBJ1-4,CASSRQGSRNEKLFF,TGTGCCAGCAGCCGGCAGGGGTCGCGCAATGAAAAACTGTTTTTT
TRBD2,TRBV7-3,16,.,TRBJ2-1,CASSPRSGLVLNEQFF,TGTGCCAGCAGCCCCAGGTCAGGACTAGTGCTGAATGAGCAGTTCTTC
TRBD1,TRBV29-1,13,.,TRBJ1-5,CSVAGGANQPQHF,TGCAGCGTCGCAGGGGGAGCTAATCAGCCCCAGCATTTT
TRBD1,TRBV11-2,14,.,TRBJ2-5,CASSSRQGLETQYF,TGTGCCAGCAGCTCCAGACAGGGCTTGGAGACCCAGTACTTC
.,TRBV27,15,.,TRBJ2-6,CASRHTGRASNVLTF,TGTGCCAGCAGGCATACAGGCAGGGCGTCCAACGTCCTGACTTTC
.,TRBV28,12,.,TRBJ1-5,CASSFPGQPQHF,TGTGCCAGCAGTTTTCCCGGTCAGCCCCAGCATTTT
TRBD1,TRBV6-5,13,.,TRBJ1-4,CASRTGRDEKLFF,TGTGCCAGCAGGACAGGGCGGGATGAAAAACTGTTTTTT
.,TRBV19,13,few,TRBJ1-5,CASAGTLGQPQHF,TGTGCCAGCGCCGGGACTCTAGGTCAGCCCCAGCATTTT
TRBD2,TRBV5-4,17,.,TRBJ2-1,CASSSGSGGGSYNEQFF,TGTGCCAGCAGCTCTGGGAGTGGCGGGGGCTCCTACAATGAGCAGTTCTTC
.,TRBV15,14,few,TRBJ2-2,CATSRDQDTGELFF,TGTGCCACCAGCAGAGATCAGGACACCGGGGAGCTGTTTTTT
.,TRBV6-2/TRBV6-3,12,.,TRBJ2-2,CASSQGHGELFF,TGTGCCAGCAGCCAGGGGCACGGGGAGCTGTTTTTT
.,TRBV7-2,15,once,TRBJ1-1,CASSFGAGMNTEAFF,TGTGCCAGCAGCTTTGGGGCAGGGATGAACACTGAAGCTTTCTTT
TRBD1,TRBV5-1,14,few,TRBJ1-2,CASSLAGQGDGYTF,TGCGCCAGCAGCTTGGCGGGACAGGGTGATGGCTACACCTTC
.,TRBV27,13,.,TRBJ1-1,CASSLQGRTEAFF,TGTGCCAGCAGTTTACAGGGGAGAACTGAAGCTTTCTTT
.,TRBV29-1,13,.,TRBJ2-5,CSVEGPRGETQYF,TGCAGCGTTGAAGGGCCCAGGGGAGAGACCCAGTACTTC
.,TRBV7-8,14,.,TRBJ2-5,CASSPGARLETQYF,TGTGCCAGCAGCCCCGGAGCGCGACTAGAGACCCAGTACTTC